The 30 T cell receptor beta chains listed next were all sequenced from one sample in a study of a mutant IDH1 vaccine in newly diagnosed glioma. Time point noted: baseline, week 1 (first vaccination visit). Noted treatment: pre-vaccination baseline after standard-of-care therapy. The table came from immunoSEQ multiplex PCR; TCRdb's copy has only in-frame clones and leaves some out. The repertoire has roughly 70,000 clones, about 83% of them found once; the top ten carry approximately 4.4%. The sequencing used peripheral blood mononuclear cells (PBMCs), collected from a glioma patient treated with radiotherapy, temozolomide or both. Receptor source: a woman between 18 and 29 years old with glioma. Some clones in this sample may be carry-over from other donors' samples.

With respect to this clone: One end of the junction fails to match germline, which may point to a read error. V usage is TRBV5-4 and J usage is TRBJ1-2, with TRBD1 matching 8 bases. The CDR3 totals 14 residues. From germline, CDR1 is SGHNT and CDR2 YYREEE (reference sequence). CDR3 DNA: TGTGCCAGCAGGTTGGACAGGGTTCTCTATGGCTACACCTTC. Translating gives CASRLDRVLYGYTF.

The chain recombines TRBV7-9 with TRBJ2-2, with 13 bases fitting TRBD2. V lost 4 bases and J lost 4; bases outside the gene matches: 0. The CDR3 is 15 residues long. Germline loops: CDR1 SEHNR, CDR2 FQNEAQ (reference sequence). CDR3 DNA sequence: TGTGCCAGCAGCTGGACTAGCGGGAGCACCGGGGAGCTGTTTTTT. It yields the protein CASSWTSGSTGELFF.

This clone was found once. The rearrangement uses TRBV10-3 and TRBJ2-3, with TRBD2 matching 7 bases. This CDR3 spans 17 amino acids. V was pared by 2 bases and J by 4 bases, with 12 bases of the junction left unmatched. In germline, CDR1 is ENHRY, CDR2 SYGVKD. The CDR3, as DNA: TGTGCCATCAGTGAGGTGGGCGGACTAGGTGGTGCAGATACGCAGTATTTT. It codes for CAISEVGGLGGADTQYF.

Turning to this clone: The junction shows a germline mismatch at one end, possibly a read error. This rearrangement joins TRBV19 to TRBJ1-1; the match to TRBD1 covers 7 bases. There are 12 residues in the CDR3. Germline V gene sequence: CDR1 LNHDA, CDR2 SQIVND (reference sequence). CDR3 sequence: CASSTVTGRSVF. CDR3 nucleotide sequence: TGTGCCAGTAGTACTGTGACAGGGCGGAGCGTCTTT.

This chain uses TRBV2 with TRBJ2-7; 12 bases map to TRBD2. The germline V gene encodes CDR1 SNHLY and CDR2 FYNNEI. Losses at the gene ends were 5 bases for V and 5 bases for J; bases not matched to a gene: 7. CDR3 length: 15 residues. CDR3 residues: CASSFRLAGVHEQYF. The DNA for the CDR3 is TGTGCCAGCAGTTTTCGACTAGCGGGAGTCCACGAGCAGTACTTC.

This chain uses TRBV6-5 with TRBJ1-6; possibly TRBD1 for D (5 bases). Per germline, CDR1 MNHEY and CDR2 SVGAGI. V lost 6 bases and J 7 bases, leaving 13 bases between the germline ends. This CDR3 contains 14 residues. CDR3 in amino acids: CASRGPGPNSPLHF. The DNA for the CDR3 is TGTGCCAGCAGGGGACCGGGCCCCAATTCACCCCTCCACTTT.

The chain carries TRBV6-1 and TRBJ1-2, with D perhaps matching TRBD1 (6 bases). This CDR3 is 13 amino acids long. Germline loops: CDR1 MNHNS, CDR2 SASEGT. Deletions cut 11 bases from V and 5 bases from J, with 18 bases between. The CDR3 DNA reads TGTGCCGTATCTCTGACAGGCGCTTATGGCTACACCTTC. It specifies CAVSLTGAYGYTF.

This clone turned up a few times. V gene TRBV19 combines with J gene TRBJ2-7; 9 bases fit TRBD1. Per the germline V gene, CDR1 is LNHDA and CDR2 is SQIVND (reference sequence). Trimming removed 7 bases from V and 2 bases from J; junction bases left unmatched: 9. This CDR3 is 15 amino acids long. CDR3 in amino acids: CASNNPGQGAYEQYF. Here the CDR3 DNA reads TGTGCCAGTAATAATCCGGGACAGGGCGCCTACGAGCAGTACTTC. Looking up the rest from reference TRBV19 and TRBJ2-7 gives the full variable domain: DGGITQSPKYLFRKEGQNVTLSCEQNLNHDAMYWYRQDPGQGLRLIYYSQIVNDFQKGDIAEGYSVSREKKESFPLTVTSAQKNPTAFYLCASNNPGQGAYEQYFGPGTRLTVT.

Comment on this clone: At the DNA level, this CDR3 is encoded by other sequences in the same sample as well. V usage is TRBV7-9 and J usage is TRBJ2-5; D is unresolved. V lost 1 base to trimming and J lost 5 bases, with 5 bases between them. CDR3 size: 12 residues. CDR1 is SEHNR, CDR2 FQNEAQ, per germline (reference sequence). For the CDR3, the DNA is TGTGCCAGCAGCTTAGTTTCGGAGACCCAGTACTTC. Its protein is CASSLVSETQYF. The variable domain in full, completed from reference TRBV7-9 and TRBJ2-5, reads DTGVSQNPRHKITKRGQNVTFRCDPISEHNRLYWYRQTLGQGPEFLTYFQNEAQLEKSRLLSDRFSAERPKGSFSTLEIQRTEQGDSAMYLCASSLVSETQYFGPGTRLLVL.

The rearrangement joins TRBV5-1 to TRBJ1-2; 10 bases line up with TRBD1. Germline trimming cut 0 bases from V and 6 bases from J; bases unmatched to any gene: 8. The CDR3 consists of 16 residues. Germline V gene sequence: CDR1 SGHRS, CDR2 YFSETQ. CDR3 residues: CASSLAFAGQGDGYTF. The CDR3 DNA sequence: TGCGCCAGCAGCTTGGCGTTCGCAGGACAGGGGGATGGCTACACCTTC.

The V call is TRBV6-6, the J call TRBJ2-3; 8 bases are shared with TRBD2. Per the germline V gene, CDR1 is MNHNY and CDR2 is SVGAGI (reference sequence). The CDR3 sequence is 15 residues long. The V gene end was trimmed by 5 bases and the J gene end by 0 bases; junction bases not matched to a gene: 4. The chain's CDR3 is CASSLAGTSTDTQYF. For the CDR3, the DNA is TGTGCCAGCAGTCTAGCGGGTACTAGCACAGATACGCAGTATTTT.

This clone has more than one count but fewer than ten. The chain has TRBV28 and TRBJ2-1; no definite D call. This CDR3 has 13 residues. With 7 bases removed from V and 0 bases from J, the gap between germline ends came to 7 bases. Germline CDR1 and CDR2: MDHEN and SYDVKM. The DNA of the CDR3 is TGTGCCAGCATCTCGCCCTCCTACAATGAGCAGTTCTTC. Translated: CASISPSYNEQFF.

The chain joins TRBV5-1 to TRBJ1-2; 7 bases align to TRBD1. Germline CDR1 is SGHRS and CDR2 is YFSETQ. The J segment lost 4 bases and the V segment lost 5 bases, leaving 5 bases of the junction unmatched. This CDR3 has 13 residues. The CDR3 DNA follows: TGCGCCAGCAGTTTCGACAGGGCCTATGGCTACACCTTC. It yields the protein CASSFDRAYGYTF.

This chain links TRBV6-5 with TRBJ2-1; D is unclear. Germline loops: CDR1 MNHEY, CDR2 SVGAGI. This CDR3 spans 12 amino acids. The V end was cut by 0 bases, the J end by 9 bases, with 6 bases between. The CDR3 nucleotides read TGTGCCAGCAGTTACTCCCACACTGAGCAGTTCTTC. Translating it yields CASSYSHTEQFF.

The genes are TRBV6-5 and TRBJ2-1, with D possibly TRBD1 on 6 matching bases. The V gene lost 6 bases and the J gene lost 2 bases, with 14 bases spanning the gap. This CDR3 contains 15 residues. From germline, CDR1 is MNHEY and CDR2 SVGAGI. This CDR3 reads CASSPGQSPYNEQFF. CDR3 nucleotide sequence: TGTGCCAGCAGCCCTGGACAGTCACCCTACAATGAGCAGTTCTTC.

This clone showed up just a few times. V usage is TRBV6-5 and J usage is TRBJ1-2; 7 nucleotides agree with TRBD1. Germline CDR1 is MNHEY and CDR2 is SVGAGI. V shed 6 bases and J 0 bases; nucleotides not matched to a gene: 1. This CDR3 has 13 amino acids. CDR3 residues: CASRGTANYGYTF. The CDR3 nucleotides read TGTGCCAGCAGGGGGACAGCTAACTATGGCTACACCTTC.

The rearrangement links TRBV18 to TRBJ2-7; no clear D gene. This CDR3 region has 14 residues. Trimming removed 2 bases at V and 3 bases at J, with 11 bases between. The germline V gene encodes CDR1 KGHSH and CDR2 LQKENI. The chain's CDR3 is CASSPSTDYYEQYF. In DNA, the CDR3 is TGTGCCAGCTCACCATCGACGGATTACTACGAGCAGTACTTC.

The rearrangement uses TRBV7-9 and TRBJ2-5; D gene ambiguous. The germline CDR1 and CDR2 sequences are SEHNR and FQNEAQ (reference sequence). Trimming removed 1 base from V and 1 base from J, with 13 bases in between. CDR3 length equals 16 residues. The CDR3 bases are TGTGCCAGCAGCTTAGAAGGCTCTTCCGTCCAAGAGACCCAGTACTTC. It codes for CASSLEGSSVQETQYF.

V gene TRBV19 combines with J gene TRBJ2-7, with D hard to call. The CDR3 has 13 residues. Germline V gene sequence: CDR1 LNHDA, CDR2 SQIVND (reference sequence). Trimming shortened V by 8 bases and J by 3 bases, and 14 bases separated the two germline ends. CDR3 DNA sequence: TGTGCCAGTTCCCCCGGGCTCCACTACGAGCAGTACTTC. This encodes CASSPGLHYEQYF.

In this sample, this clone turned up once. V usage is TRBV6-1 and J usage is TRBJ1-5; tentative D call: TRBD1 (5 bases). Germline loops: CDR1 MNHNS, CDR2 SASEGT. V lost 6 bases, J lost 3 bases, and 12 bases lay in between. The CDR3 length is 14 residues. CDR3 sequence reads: CASRIPGHNQPQHF. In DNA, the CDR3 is TGTGCCAGCAGAATTCCGGGGCACAATCAGCCCCAGCATTTT.

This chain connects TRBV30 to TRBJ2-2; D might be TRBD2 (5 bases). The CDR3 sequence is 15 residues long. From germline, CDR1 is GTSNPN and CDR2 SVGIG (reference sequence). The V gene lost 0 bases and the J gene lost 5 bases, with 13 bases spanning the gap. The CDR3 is CAWSVRLPGTGELFF. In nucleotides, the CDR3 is TGTGCCTGGAGTGTTCGACTGCCGGGGACCGGGGAGCTGTTTTTT.

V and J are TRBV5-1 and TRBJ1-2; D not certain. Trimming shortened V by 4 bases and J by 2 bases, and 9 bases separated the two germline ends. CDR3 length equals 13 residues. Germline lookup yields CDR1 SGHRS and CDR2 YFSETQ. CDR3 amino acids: CASSPSNNYGYTF. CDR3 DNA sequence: TGCGCCAGCAGCCCCTCGAACAACTATGGCTACACCTTC.

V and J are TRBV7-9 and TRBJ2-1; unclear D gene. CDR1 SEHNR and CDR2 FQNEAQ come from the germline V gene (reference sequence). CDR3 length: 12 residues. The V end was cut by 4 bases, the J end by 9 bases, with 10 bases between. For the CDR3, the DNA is TGTGCCAGCAGCTCCAGATCGGGTGAGCAGTTCTTC. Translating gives CASSSRSGEQFF.

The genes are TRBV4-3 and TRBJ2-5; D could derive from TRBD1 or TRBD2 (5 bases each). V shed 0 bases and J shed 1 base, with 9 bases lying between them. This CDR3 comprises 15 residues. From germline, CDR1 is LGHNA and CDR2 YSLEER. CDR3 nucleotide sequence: TGCGCCAGCAGCCAAGATGGGACCGGCCAAGAGACCCAGTACTTC. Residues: CASSQDGTGQETQYF.

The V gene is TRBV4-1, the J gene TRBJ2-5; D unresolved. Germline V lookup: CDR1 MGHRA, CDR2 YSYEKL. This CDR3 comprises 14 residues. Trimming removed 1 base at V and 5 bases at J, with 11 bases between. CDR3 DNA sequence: TGCGCCAGCAGCCAAGTTTTGGGGTGGGAGACCCAGTACTTC. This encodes CASSQVLGWETQYF.

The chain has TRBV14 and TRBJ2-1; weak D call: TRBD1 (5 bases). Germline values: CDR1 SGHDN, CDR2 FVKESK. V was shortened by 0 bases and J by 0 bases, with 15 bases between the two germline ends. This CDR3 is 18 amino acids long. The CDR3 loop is CASSQDDLRGSSYNEQFF. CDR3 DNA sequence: TGTGCCAGCAGCCAAGATGATCTTAGGGGAAGCTCCTACAATGAGCAGTTCTTC.

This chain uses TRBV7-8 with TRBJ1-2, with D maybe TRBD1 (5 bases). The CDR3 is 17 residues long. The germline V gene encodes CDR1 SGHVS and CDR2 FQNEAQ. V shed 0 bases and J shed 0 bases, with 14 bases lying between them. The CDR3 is CASSLAGGGEANYGYTF. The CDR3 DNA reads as TGTGCCAGCAGCTTAGCGGGTGGGGGGGAAGCTAACTATGGCTACACCTTC.

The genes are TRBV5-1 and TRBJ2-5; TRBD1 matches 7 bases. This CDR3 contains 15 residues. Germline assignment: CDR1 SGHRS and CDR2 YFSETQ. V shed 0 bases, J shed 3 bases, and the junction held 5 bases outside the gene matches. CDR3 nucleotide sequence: TGCGCCAGCAGCTTGGAATTACAGGGGAAAGAGACCCAGTACTTC. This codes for CASSLELQGKETQYF.

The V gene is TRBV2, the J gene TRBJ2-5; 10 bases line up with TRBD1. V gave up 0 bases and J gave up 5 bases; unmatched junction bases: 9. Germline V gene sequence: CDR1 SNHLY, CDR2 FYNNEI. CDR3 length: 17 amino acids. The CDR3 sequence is CASSEAGQGFGGETQYF. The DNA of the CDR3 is TGTGCCAGCAGTGAAGCGGGACAGGGGTTCGGCGGGGAGACCCAGTACTTC.

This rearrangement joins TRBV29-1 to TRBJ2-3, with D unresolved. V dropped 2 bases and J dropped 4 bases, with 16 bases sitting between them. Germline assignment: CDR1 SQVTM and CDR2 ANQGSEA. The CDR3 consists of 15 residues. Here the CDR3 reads CSVESELGKADTQYF. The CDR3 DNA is TGCAGCGTTGAATCTGAATTGGGGAAAGCAGATACGCAGTATTTT.